These T cell receptor beta chains were read from a single sample in a study of esophageal squamous cell carcinoma under preoperative chemotherapy. Each CDR3 protein is one row after TCRdb ran MiXCR on the PCR reads. The data show approximately 12,000 distinct CDR3 sequences, with almost 55% seen just once and over 15% held by the top ten. Sample collection was performed from a patient given preoperative chemotherapy. The source is a human donor with esophageal squamous cell carcinoma. The donor label of this sample is uncertain. The conserved cysteine and the conserved F or W are not part of the CDR3 here. The D gene is left open where the match is weak.

v_gene | d_gene | CDR3aa
TRBV19 | - | ASTPPGVNTGELF
TRBV10-1 | - | ASSRRARDEQY
TRBV11-3 | - | ASSYDNRGTEQY
TRBV6-1 | - | ASSATPRETRGREQF
TRBV27 | TRBD2 | ASSWFPGRDSYNEQY
TRBV6-5 | - | ASSPTTVPYEQF
TRBV6-4 | - | ASQGRETQY
TRBV6-1 | - | ASKRTLRETQY
TRBV6-1 | - | ASSSRALQHQPQH
TRBV7-8 | - | ASSLGGVNEQY
TRBV6-5 | - | ASSYQSHNEQF
TRBV12-3/TRBV12-4 | - | ASSLSMDGNTEAF
TRBV11-2 | TRBD1 | ASSIGQAFEQF
TRBV7-2 | TRBD2 | ASSLAGTSGGEF
TRBV6-1 | - | ASAGQHSYNEQF
TRBV6-1 | TRBD1 | ASSEAAGGPPYEQY
TRBV4-1 | - | ASRKRSGAYNEQF
TRBV6-1 | - | ASSERGGDNEQF
TRBV7-9 | TRBD2 | APGSASGRNEQY